Listed here are 24 T cell receptor beta chains from one sample, sequenced in a study of regulatory dendritic cells for organ transplantation. Here immunoSEQ multiplex PCR was the method, and the copy in TCRdb shows in-frame clones only, minus some. The sample includes around 30,000 clones, approximately 86% seen only once; the top ten take approximately 0.44%. Input material: naive CD8+ T cells from blood. Subset in this sample: CD45RA+ naive T cells. The receptor source for this set is a human donor in good health.

This clone was picked up a small number of times. V is TRBV11-2 and J is TRBJ1-1; unclear D gene. This CDR3 is 16 amino acids long. Trimming removed 5 bases at V and 0 bases at J, with 16 bases between. The V gene's germline CDR1 is SGHAT and CDR2 FQNNGV. CDR3 sequence reads: CASSEDPRLMNTEAFF. The CDR3 nucleotides read TGTGCCAGCAGCGAAGACCCTAGGTTGATGAACACTGAAGCTTTCTTT.

This clone has just one count. V usage is TRBV6-6 and J usage is TRBJ2-1, with 8 bases identical to TRBD2. CDR1 is MNHNY, CDR2 SVGAGI, per germline (reference sequence). The CDR3 sequence is 15 residues long. Unmatched junction bases numbered 4, after V lost 5 bases and J lost 1 base. CDR3 sequence reads: CASSKGLASYNEQFF. In nucleotides, the CDR3 is TGTGCCAGCAGTAAAGGACTAGCTTCCTACAATGAGCAGTTCTTC.

This chain links TRBV7-9 with TRBJ1-1; D ambiguous. V lost 3 bases to trimming and J lost 3 bases, with 8 bases between them. This CDR3 spans 13 amino acids. Germline V gene data show CDR1 as SEHNR and CDR2 as FQNEAQ (reference sequence). CDR3 nucleotides: TGTGCCAGCAGCTTCCGACACTACACTGAAGCTTTCTTT. The encoded protein is CASSFRHYTEAFF.

This clone was seen more than once but under ten times. The chain has TRBV11-2 and TRBJ1-2; 8 bases are shared with TRBD1. The germline gives CDR1 SGHAT, CDR2 FQNNGV. CDR3 length: 12 residues. V gave up 5 bases and J gave up 11 bases; unmatched junction bases: 7. The CDR3: CASSEDRAHYTF. The CDR3, as DNA: TGTGCCAGCAGCGAGGACAGGGCCCATTACACCTTC. Variable domain in full (rest from reference TRBV11-2 and TRBJ1-2): EAGVAQSPRYKIIEKRQSVAFWCNPISGHATLYWYQQILGQGPKLLIQFQNNGVVDDSQLPKDRFSAERLKGVDSTLKIQPAKLEDSAVYLCASSEDRAHYTFGSGTRLTVV.

V usage is TRBV4-3 and J usage is TRBJ1-2, with 8 bases that match TRBD1. This CDR3 contains 17 residues. Trimming took 0 bases from V and 6 from J; bases not matched to a gene: 12. Germline lookup yields CDR1 LGHNA and CDR2 YSLEER. CDR3 sequence (DNA): TGCGCCAGCAGCCAAGAAGTGGCTTGGACAGGGTGGCATGGCTACACCTTC. It specifies CASSQEVAWTGWHGYTF.

The sample holds a few counts of this clone. The chain links TRBV7-3 to TRBJ2-1; 9 nucleotides line up with TRBD2. Germline V gives CDR1 SGHTA, CDR2 FQGTGA. Trimming took 4 bases from V and 1 from J; bases not matched to a gene: 5. The CDR3 spans 16 residues. This chain's CDR3 is CASSSASGVSYNEQFF. CDR3 DNA: TGTGCCAGCAGCTCTGCTAGCGGGGTATCCTACAATGAGCAGTTCTTC.

The CDR3 is CASSHTGTSGGVLKFF. The CDR3 DNA reads as TGTGCCAGCAGCCACACCGGGACTAGCGGGGGGGTGTTGAAGTTCTTC. J is TRBJ2-1 and V is TRBV7-8; 16 bases map to TRBD2. Trimming removed 5 bases from V and 14 bases from J; junction bases left unmatched: 12. This CDR3 has 16 residues. Germline V gives CDR1 SGHVS, CDR2 FQNEAQ.

This rearrangement joins TRBV2 to TRBJ2-5; a weak D match, TRBD2 (5 bases). The V and J ends lost 0 bases and 3 bases respectively, with 11 bases between them. CDR1 SNHLY and CDR2 FYNNEI come from the germline V gene. The CDR3 runs to 15 residues. The CDR3 sequence: CASSEALRTEETQYF. As DNA, the CDR3 is TGTGCCAGCAGTGAAGCGCTCCGGACTGAAGAGACCCAGTACTTC.

V gene TRBV19 combines with J gene TRBJ1-1, with unresolved D. CDR1 is LNHDA and CDR2 is SQIVND in the germline V gene (reference sequence). CDR3 size: 13 residues. Trimming removed 6 bases at V and 1 base at J, with 9 bases between. Here the CDR3 reads CASRESGNTEAFF. For the CDR3, the DNA is TGTGCCAGTAGGGAATCAGGGAACACTGAAGCTTTCTTT.

The rearrangement uses TRBV19 and TRBJ2-2; TRBD1 matches 10 bases. The CDR3 is made up of 13 amino acids. Losses at the gene ends were 7 bases for V and 7 bases for J; bases not matched to a gene: 3. Germline V lookup: CDR1 LNHDA, CDR2 SQIVND (reference sequence). The CDR3: CASTTGGNGELFF. CDR3 coding DNA: TGTGCCAGTACGACAGGGGGCAACGGGGAGCTGTTTTTT.

The chain is built from TRBV5-1 and TRBJ1-1; perhaps TRBD1 as D (6 bases). Deletions cut 1 base from V and 3 bases from J, with 16 bases between. This CDR3 is 16 amino acids long. Germline CDR1 and CDR2: SGHRS and YFSETQ. CDR3 coding DNA: TGCGCCAGCAGCTTGTTAGGCAGGGGTTCGGACACTGAAGCTTTCTTT. Encoded protein: CASSLLGRGSDTEAFF.

The chain recombines TRBV6-5 with TRBJ2-2; the D gene is possibly TRBD1 (6 bases). The CDR3 loop spans 15 amino acids. Germline V gene sequence: CDR1 MNHEY, CDR2 SVGAGI. The ends were cut back, 5 bases at V and 5 bases at J, with 15 bases in the middle. The chain's CDR3 is CASSLQGSETGELFF. CDR3 DNA sequence: TGTGCCAGCAGTCTACAGGGTAGTGAGACCGGGGAGCTGTTTTTT.

V gene TRBV14 combines with J gene TRBJ2-7, with D tentatively TRBD1 (6 bases). This CDR3 region has 15 residues. Germline CDR1 SGHDN, CDR2 FVKESK. Trimming removed 4 bases from V and 5 bases from J, with 18 bases in between. The CDR3 sequence: CASSPQGSPVHEQYF. CDR3 nucleotide sequence: TGTGCCAGCAGCCCCCAGGGGTCCCCCGTCCACGAGCAGTACTTC.

This chain uses TRBV14 with TRBJ1-2; no definite D call. The CDR3 runs 14 residues. Trimming pared 0 bases from V and 5 bases from J, leaving 10 bases between. Per the germline V gene, CDR1 is SGHDN and CDR2 is FVKESK. The CDR3 nucleotides read TGTGCCAGCAGCCAAGATCCGGGTGTTTATGGCTACACCTTC. Translation gives CASSQDPGVYGYTF.

This chain joins TRBV19 and TRBJ2-1; no firm D call. Trimming took off 9 bases at V and 7 bases at J, with 16 bases between the two ends. CDR1 and CDR2 from the germline V gene are LNHDA and SQIVND (reference sequence). This CDR3 comprises 13 residues. The CDR3, as DNA: TGTGCCAGCTCCGAGGTAATAGGTAATGAGCAGTTCTTC. It translates to CASSEVIGNEQFF.

The chain employs TRBV9 and TRBJ2-1; 8 nucleotides line up with TRBD2. CDR1 is SGDLS and CDR2 is YYNGEE in the germline V gene. The CDR3 runs to 16 residues. Unmatched junction bases numbered 9, after V lost 0 bases and J lost 7 bases. CDR3 protein: CASSVGGTSSVNEQFF. CDR3 in DNA: TGTGCCAGCAGCGTAGGCGGGACTAGTAGCGTGAATGAGCAGTTCTTC. The variable domain in full, with the rest retrieved from reference TRBV9 and TRBJ2-1, is DSGVTQTPKHLITATGQRVTLRCSPRSGDLSVYWYQQSLDQGLQFLIQYYNGEERAKGNILERFSAQQFPDLHSELNLSSLELGDSALYFCASSVGGTSSVNEQFFGPGTRLTVL.

The chain links TRBV7-6 to TRBJ2-1; TRBD2 matches 7 bases. Germline V CDR1 and CDR2: SGHVS, FNYEAQ. V dropped 1 base and J dropped 10; count of bases not matched to a gene: 4. There are 13 residues in the CDR3. CDR3 amino acids: CASSLGEGPEQFF. DNA of the CDR3: TGTGCCAGCAGCTTAGGGGAGGGACCCGAGCAGTTCTTC. Complete variable domain (other parts from reference TRBV7-6 and TRBJ2-1): GAGVSQSPRYKVTKRGQDVALRCDPISGHVSLYWYRQALGQGPEFLTYFNYEAQQDKSGLPNDRFSAERPEGSISTLTIQRTEQRDSAMYRCASSLGEGPEQFFGPGTRLTVL.

J is TRBJ1-5 and V is TRBV5-6; D remains unclear. Germline V gives CDR1 SGHDT, CDR2 YYEEEE. V lost 4 bases to trimming and J lost 4 bases, with 6 bases between them. The CDR3 length is 12 residues. CDR3 DNA sequence: TGTGCCAGCAGCCTCTTAAATCAGCCCCAGCATTTT. Translating it yields CASSLLNQPQHF.

This chain connects TRBV7-6 to TRBJ2-1, with TRBD2 matching over 8 bases. Germline V gene lookup returns CDR1 SGHVS and CDR2 FNYEAQ. The CDR3 is made up of 16 amino acids. J was trimmed by 6 bases and V by 4 bases; bases with no gene match: 11. This CDR3 is CASSYSTRGEINEQFF. In DNA, the CDR3 is TGTGCCAGCAGCTACTCTACGCGGGGGGAGATCAATGAGCAGTTCTTC.

The rearrangement uses TRBV27 and TRBJ2-7, with 7 bases lining up with TRBD1. V gave up 6 bases and J gave up 6 bases; unmatched junction bases: 11. The CDR3 is made up of 14 amino acids. Germline CDR1 MNHEY, CDR2 SMNVEV (reference sequence). The CDR3 sequence: CASSESDRVGEQYF. CDR3 DNA: TGTGCCAGCAGCGAATCCGACAGGGTGGGCGAGCAGTACTTC.

This clone was counted a few times. The J gene is TRBJ2-1, the V gene TRBV2; TRBD2 matches 13 bases. Unmatched junction bases numbered 8, after V lost 11 bases and J lost 7 bases. In germline, CDR1 is SNHLY, CDR2 FYNNEI. This CDR3 is built from 14 residues. CDR3 nucleotides: TGTGCCGGCTCTACTAGCGGGGGGGCGAATGAGCAGTTCTTC. Translating gives CAGSTSGGANEQFF.

This chain uses TRBV5-6 with TRBJ1-1; 7 bases match TRBD1. V shed 2 bases and J 1 base; nucleotides not matched to a gene: 8. In germline, CDR1 is SGHDT, CDR2 YYEEEE. The CDR3 runs 16 residues. In DNA form, the CDR3 reads TGTGCCAGCAGCTTCGGTACGGGACAGAGGAACACTGAAGCTTTCTTT. It is translated as CASSFGTGQRNTEAFF.

This chain links TRBV6-5 with TRBJ1-2, with 7 nucleotides matching TRBD1. The CDR3 consists of 14 residues. V lost 5 bases and J lost 8; bases outside the gene matches: 11. The germline V gene has CDR1 MNHEY and CDR2 SVGAGI. CDR3 bases: TGTGCCAGCAGTGAAGGGACAGCAGGTCAGGGCTACACCTTC. It is translated as CASSEGTAGQGYTF.

The J gene is TRBJ1-5, the V gene TRBV6-6; a weak D match, TRBD1 (5 bases). Trimming removed 4 bases from V and 8 bases from J, with 15 bases in between. Germline lookup yields CDR1 MNHNY and CDR2 SVGAGI (reference sequence). The CDR3 length is 14 residues. CDR3 residues: CASSLPGNVEPQHF. The CDR3 DNA sequence: TGTGCCAGCAGTTTACCAGGGAACGTCGAGCCCCAGCATTTT.